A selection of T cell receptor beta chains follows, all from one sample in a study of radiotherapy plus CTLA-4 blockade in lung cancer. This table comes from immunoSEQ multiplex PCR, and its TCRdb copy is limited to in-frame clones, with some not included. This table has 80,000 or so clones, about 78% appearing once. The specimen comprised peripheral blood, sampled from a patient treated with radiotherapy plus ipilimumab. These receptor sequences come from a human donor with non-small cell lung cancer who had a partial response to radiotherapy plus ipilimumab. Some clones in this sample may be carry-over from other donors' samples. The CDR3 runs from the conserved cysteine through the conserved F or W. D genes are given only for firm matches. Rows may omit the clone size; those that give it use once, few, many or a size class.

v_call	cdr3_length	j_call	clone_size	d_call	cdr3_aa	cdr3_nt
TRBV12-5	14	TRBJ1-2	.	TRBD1	CASGLATGAGGYTF	TGTGCTAGTGGTTTGGCCACAGGGGCAGGCGGCTACACCTTC
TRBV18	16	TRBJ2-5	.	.	CASSPSGNRQRETQYF	TGTGCCAGCTCACCATCAGGGAATAGGCAGAGAGAGACCCAGTACTTC
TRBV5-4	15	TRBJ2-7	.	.	CASSSGTFSSYEQYF	TGTGCCAGCAGCTCCGGGACTTTCAGCTCCTACGAGCAGTACTTC
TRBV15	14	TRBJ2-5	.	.	CATSRDRLQETQYF	TGTGCCACCAGCAGAGATCGACTACAAGAGACCCAGTACTTC
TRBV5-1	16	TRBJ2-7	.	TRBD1	CASSLGGLQGAIEQYF	TGCGCCAGCAGCTTGGGAGGGTTGCAGGGGGCAATCGAGCAGTACTTC
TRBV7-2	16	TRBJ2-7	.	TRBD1	CASSLRRGQGSHEQYF	TGTGCCAGCAGCTTAAGGAGGGGACAGGGCTCTCACGAGCAGTACTTC
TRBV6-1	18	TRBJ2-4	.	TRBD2	CASSGIPGLAEAKNIQYF	TGTGCCAGCAGTGGGATACCGGGACTAGCGGAAGCCAAAAACATTCAGTACTTC
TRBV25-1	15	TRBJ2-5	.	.	CASSEPRGRQETQYF	TGTGCCAGCAGTGAACCCAGGGGCCGGCAAGAGACCCAGTACTTC
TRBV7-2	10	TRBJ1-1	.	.	CASSLEAAFF	TGTGCCAGCAGCCTCGAGGCAGCTTTCTTT
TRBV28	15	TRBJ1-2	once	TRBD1	CASSLFGTGSLGYTF	TGTGCCAGCAGTTTATTCGGGACAGGATCTCTTGGCTACACCTTC
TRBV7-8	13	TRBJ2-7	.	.	CASSFRTVHEQYF	TGTGCCAGCAGCTTCAGGACAGTCCACGAGCAGTACTTC
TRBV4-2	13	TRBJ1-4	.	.	CARSRAQRRKLFF	TGTGCCAGATCGAGGGCCCAAAGGAGAAAACTGTTTTTT
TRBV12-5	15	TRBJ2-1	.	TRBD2	CASGQGTSGGNEQFF	TGTGCTAGTGGTCAGGGGACTAGCGGCGGAAATGAGCAGTTCTTC
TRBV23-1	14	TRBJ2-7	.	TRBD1	CASPTDRTTDEQYF	TGCGCCAGCCCCACGGACAGGACCACTGACGAGCAGTACTTC
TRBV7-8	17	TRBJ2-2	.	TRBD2	CASSLTGLATNTGELFF	TGTGCCAGCAGCCTAACGGGACTAGCCACGAACACCGGGGAGCTGTTTTTT
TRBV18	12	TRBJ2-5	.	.	CASSPQLQTQYF	TGTGCCAGCTCACCACAGCTGCAGACCCAGTACTTC
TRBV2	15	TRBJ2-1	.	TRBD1	CASNRMGTGGSEQFF	TGTGCCAGCAACCGGATGGGGACAGGGGGCAGTGAGCAGTTCTTC
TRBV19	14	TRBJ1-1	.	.	CASSRGGGRTEAFF	TGTGCCAGTAGCCGAGGGGGGGGCCGCACTGAAGCTTTCTTT
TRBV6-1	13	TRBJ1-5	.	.	CASSEEPNQPQHF	TGTGCCAGCAGTGAAGAGCCCAATCAGCCCCAGCATTTT
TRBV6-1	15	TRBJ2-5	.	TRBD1	CASSENRGLQETQYF	TGTGCCAGCAGTGAAAACAGGGGCCTACAAGAGACCCAGTACTTC
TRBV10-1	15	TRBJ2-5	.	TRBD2	CASSGLRGGPETQYF	TGCGCCAGCAGTGGCTTGCGGGGGGGCCCGGAGACCCAGTACTTC
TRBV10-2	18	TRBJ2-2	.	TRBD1	CASGLDRVVLGNTGELFF	TGCGCCAGCGGGCTAGACAGGGTGGTTTTAGGGAACACCGGGGAGCTGTTTTTT
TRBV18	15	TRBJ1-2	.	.	CASFPGRVENYGYTF	TGTGCCAGCTTCCCCGGTCGCGTTGAGAACTATGGCTACACCTTC
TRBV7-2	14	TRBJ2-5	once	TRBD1	CASSDRGRSVAQYF	TGTGCCAGCAGCGACAGGGGGCGGTCCGTAGCCCAGTACTTC
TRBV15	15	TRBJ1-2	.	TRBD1	CATSRGQGPIYGYTF	TGTGCCACCAGCAGGGGACAGGGACCGATCTATGGCTACACCTTC
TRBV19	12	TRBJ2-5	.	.	CASSYAGGTQYF	TGTGCCAGTAGTTACGCCGGGGGGACCCAGTACTTC
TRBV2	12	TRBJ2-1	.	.	CASSSDFNEQFF	TGTGCCAGCAGCTCAGATTTCAATGAGCAGTTCTTC